The clone carrying this T cell receptor (beta chain) was counted once. The antigen is not known. Profiled with immunoSEQ multiplex PCR; TCRdb holds only in-frame clones, not every one. This table holds approximately 46,000 clones, approximately 93% found once. These data are taken from a study of cytomegalovirus exposure and HLA in healthy donors. About the research overall: The roughly 670 first-cohort repertoires shared a platform with the roughly 120 validation repertoires, as reported in a later analysis.

The CDR3 is 13 amino acids. Trimming shortened V by 3 bases and J by 5 bases, and 11 bases separated the two germline ends. Looked up from germline, CDR1 is SGHRS and CDR2 is YFSETQ. Separation from the roughly 670-subject first cohort characterized the roughly 120-subject validation cohort, to which the donors belonged. Findings of the study overall: Under in vitro conditions, a few CMV-associated chains were confirmed as specific for CMV antigens. The classifier, whose performance was assessed in both the original and validation cohorts, reportedly diagnosed cytomegalovirus status with high specificity and sensitivity.

The J gene is TRBJ2-5, the V gene TRBV5-1; a weak D match, TRBD2 (6 bases). This receptor was obtained from a woman between 18 and 29 years old in good health and CMV-seronegative. Sequencing was carried out using PBMCs. CDR3 coding DNA: TGCGCCAGCAGCTCGGACTATGGGGAGACCCAGTACTTC. Its protein is CASSSDYGETQYF.